Each of the 22 T cell receptor delta chains below was sequenced from the same sample in a study of gamma-delta T cells after stem cell transplantation. TCRdb re-called clones from the RT-PCR reads using CATT. Among roughly 800 delta-chain clones, approximately 1.2% were seen once, and the ten largest hold about 40%. Sequences were obtained from gamma-delta T cells. The origin of the receptors is a human donor. It is not recorded whose cells these are; they may come from a transplant donor.

In its sample, this clone is large. Within the sample, other DNA sequences also encode this same CDR3. The rearrangement links TRDV2 to TRDJ1; 12 bases fit TRDD3. In germline, CDR1 is GEAIGNYY, CDR2 EKD. The CDR3 runs to 17 residues. The V segment lost 3 bases and the J segment 4 bases; nucleotides outside the gene matches: 11. CDR3 residues: CACDQVSGGYAVDKLIF. The CDR3 nucleotides are TGTGCCTGTGACCAAGTATCTGGGGGATACGCCGTCGATAAACTCATCTTT.

As regards this clone: This sequence is one base from a far larger clone and is likely a read error. Other DNA sequences in this sample translate to the same CDR3. The chain carries TRDV2 and TRDJ3, with 7 bases identical to TRDD3. This CDR3 has 25 residues. CDR1 is GEAIGNYY and CDR2 is EKD in the germline V gene. Written as DNA, the CDR3 is TGTGCCTGTGACACCGTGAGTGGATGGGGGACCCCGCTTCGTTTATCGTCCTGGGACACCCGTCAGATGTTTTTC. Amino acids: CACDTVSGWGTPLRLSSWDTRQMFF.

This clone was detected a few times. This sample includes further DNA sequences coding for the same CDR3. CDR3 protein: CACDPITGTRYTDKLIF. The CDR3 DNA is TGTGCCTGTGACCCCATCACTGGGACAAGGTACACCGATAAACTCATCTTT. This chain links TRDV2 with TRDJ1; D is possibly TRDD3 (6 bases). Trimming cost V 3 bases and J 0 bases, with 19 bases left between them. The CDR3 consists of 17 residues. Germline V gene lookup returns CDR1 GEAIGNYY and CDR2 EKD.

A note on this clone: A far larger clone is one nucleotide away, so this likely arose from a read error. At the DNA level, this CDR3 is encoded by other sequences in the same sample as well. The chain employs TRDV2 and TRDJ3; TRDD3 matches at 12 bases. Germline CDR1 GEAIGNYY, CDR2 EKD. The CDR3 runs to 21 residues. The chain's CDR3 is CACDPAEAGGYGSWDTRQMFF. DNA of the CDR3: TGTGCCTGTGACCCCGCGGAGGCTGGGGGATACGGCTCCTGGGACACCCGGCAGATGTTTTTC.

For this clone: TCRdb's protein for this DNA is that of a much larger clone and differs from the translation at residue 4, likely a read error; the protein shown is the DNA translation. The rearrangement joins TRDV2 to TRDJ1; the match to TRDD3 covers 10 bases. From germline, CDR1 is GEAIGNYY and CDR2 EKD. The CDR3 sequence is 17 residues long. The V and J ends lost 6 bases and 1 base, in that order; junction bases with no gene match: 13. CDR3 sequence reads: CACNPVTGGSPTDKLIF. CDR3 DNA: TGTGCCTGTAACCCTGTTACTGGGGGATCCCCCACCGATAAACTCATCTTT.

By share, this clone ranks as large. Distinct nucleotide sequences in the sample also encode this CDR3. The chain joins TRDV2 to TRDJ1; perhaps TRDD2 as D (9 bases). The CDR3 runs to 21 residues. Germline V gene lookup returns CDR1 GEAIGNYY and CDR2 EKD. V lost 3 bases to trimming and J lost 3 bases, with 34 bases between them. CDR3 nucleotides: TGTGCCTGTGACCCGATCGGCCTTCCTACGGGGGATGGGGGATCCCCCGATAAACTCATCTTT. This sequence encodes CACDPIGLPTGDGGSPDKLIF.

On this clone: The TCRdb protein comes from a much larger clone and disagrees with this DNA's translation at residue 4, likely due to a read error; the protein given here is derived from the DNA. This chain uses TRDV2 with TRDJ1, with 13 positions matching TRDD3. This CDR3 is 17 amino acids long. Germline CDR1 reads GEAIGNYY; CDR2 reads EKD. Trimming removed 5 bases from V and 2 bases from J; junction bases left unmatched: 10. The CDR3 bases are TGTGCCTGTGGCGCCGTACTGGGGGATACGCGAACCGATAAACTCATCTTT. It translates to CACGAVLGDTRTDKLIF.

As concerns this clone: A far larger clone lies a single base away; this is likely a read error. Other DNA sequences in the sample encode the same CDR3. The chain joins TRDV2 to TRDJ1; D gene uncertain. Germline-derived CDR1 and CDR2 are GEAIGNYY and EKD. Trimming shortened V by 4 bases and J by 2 bases, and 25 bases separated the two germline ends. This CDR3 contains 18 residues. The CDR3, as DNA: TGTGCCTGTGATACCGTAGGATCAGTACCCGGTACGACCGATAAACTCATCTTT. This codes for CACDTVGSVPGTTDKLIF.

By share, this clone counts as large. The sample has other DNA sequences that encode this CDR3 too. The chain is built from TRDV2 and TRDJ1, with TRDD3 identical over 9 bases. The junction had 5 bases not matched to a gene; V was cut back by 0 bases and J by 4 bases. This CDR3 has 15 amino acids. CDR1 and CDR2 (germline): GEAIGNYY, EKD. As DNA, the CDR3 is TGTGCCTGTGACACCGTAGGGGATACGCTCGATAAACTCATCTTT. Encoded protein: CACDTVGDTLDKLIF.

This clone has just a few counts. This is likely an artifact of a read error, given a far larger clone one base away. V usage is TRDV2 and J usage is TRDJ1; maybe TRDD3 (5 bases). This CDR3 is 16 amino acids long. The germline V gene encodes CDR1 GEAIGNYY and CDR2 EKD. The CDR3 loop is CACGTGFGGFTDKLIF. In DNA, the CDR3 is TGTGCCTGTGGCACCGGTTTCGGGGGGTTCACCGATAAACTCATCTTT.

This chain uses TRDV2 with TRDJ1, with 13 positions matching TRDD3. TCRdb is silent on the J gene; assignment here came from matching the DNA to germline. Losses at the gene ends were 3 bases for V and 5 bases for J; bases not matched to a gene: 17. The CDR3 covers 19 residues. CDR1 and CDR2 from the germline V gene are GEAIGNYY and EKD. The CDR3 sequence is CACDAASQYWGIRGDKLIF. The CDR3 nucleotides read TGTGCCTGTGACGCAGCGTCCCAGTACTGGGGGATACGCGGGGATAAACTCATCTTT.

In its sample, this clone was seen a few times. TCRdb records a much larger clone's protein for this DNA, with a difference at residue 10 that likely arises from a read error; the protein given is the translation of the DNA. CDR3 protein: CACDTVRALEDTDKLIF. The CDR3 nucleotides are TGTGCCTGTGACACCGTCCGAGCTCTGGAGGACACCGATAAACTCATCTTT. This chain connects TRDV2 to TRDJ1; no reliable D call. This CDR3 region has 17 residues. The germline V and J ends were trimmed by 0 bases and 0 bases, with 16 bases remaining between them. From germline, CDR1 is GEAIGNYY and CDR2 EKD.

This clone has only a few counts. TCRdb lists the protein of a much larger clone for this DNA, which differs at residue 8, so this is likely a read error; the protein given here is translated from the DNA itself. The chain's CDR3 is CACDSLLEEQNKLIF. DNA for the CDR3: TGTGCCTGTGACTCACTACTGGAGGAACAAAATAAACTCATCTTT. The chain joins TRDV2 to TRDJ1; tentatively, D is TRDD3 (5 bases). The CDR3 runs 15 residues. CDR1 and CDR2 from the germline V gene are GEAIGNYY and EKD. Deletions cut 3 bases from V and 6 bases from J, with 19 bases between.

This clone rates as large. The sample contains more than one DNA sequence encoding this CDR3. J is TRDJ1 and V is TRDV2; TRDD3 matches 7 bases. CDR1 is GEAIGNYY, CDR2 EKD, per germline. This CDR3 contains 17 residues. J was trimmed by 0 bases and V by 0 bases; bases with no gene match: 9. The CDR3 spells CACDTVWGSQHTDKLIF. CDR3 in DNA: TGTGCCTGTGACACCGTCTGGGGGTCTCAACACACCGATAAACTCATCTTT.

In its sample, this clone was seen a few times. A much bigger clone sits one base away, suggesting this may be a read error. Different DNA sequences within this sample yield the same CDR3. The rearrangement joins TRDV2 to TRDJ1, with D tentatively TRDD3 (5 bases). CDR3 length: 18 residues. The V end lost 3 bases, the J end lost 0 bases, and 22 bases lay between the germline ends. The germline gives CDR1 GEAIGNYY, CDR2 EKD. CDR3 DNA sequence: TGTGCCTGTGACTCTGTTATGGGGACGCCAGGGGACACCGATAAACTCATCTTT. Protein sequence: CACDSVMGTPGDTDKLIF.

This clone appeared a few times. The genes are TRDV3 and TRDJ1; D is undetermined. Germline loops: CDR1 TVYSNPD, CDR2 GDNSRS (reference sequence). The CDR3 totals 15 residues. Trimming stripped 2 bases from V and 1 base from J, with 17 bases between. The CDR3 reads CAFLIKRECTDKLIF. The CDR3 DNA follows: TGTGCCTTTTTGATAAAACGTGAATGCACCGATAAACTCATCTTT.

This clone rates as medium-sized. This probably arose from a read error, given a far larger clone one base away. The chain has TRDV2 and TRDJ3, with 9 bases lining up with TRDD3. V shed 0 bases and J 7 bases; nucleotides not matched to a gene: 15. This CDR3 comprises 20 residues. Germline loops: CDR1 GEAIGNYY, CDR2 EKD. CDR3 DNA sequence: TGTGCCTGTGACACCGCAGACCTGGGGGATGCGCATAAAGACACCCGACAGATGTTTTTC. Translating gives CACDTADLGDAHKDTRQMFF.

As concerns this clone: With a far larger clone one base away, a read error is the likely cause. This chain uses TRDV2 with TRDJ1, with 11 bases matching TRDD3. In germline, CDR1 is GEAIGNYY, CDR2 EKD. The CDR3 sequence is 19 residues long. V lost 6 bases, J lost 7 bases, and 24 bases stayed unmatched. The CDR3 DNA reads as TGTGCCTGTCACCCCATGCCCGGTCTGGGGGATACCGGAGGGTCTAAACTCATCTTT. Translating it yields CACHPMPGLGDTGGSKLIF.

Only a few counts were recorded for this clone. Given a much more abundant clone one base away, this may be a read error. The chain combines TRDV2 with TRDJ3; 13 bases match TRDD3. V gave up 4 bases and J gave up 3 bases; unmatched junction bases: 8. The CDR3 consists of 19 residues. Looked up from germline, CDR1 is GEAIGNYY and CDR2 is EKD. The CDR3 coding sequence is TGTGCCTGTGAGAGTACTGGGGGATACGAGCACTGGGACACCCGACAGATGTTTTTC. It yields the protein CACESTGGYEHWDTRQMFF.

Concerning this clone itself: A far larger clone is one base from this, pointing to a likely read error. This CDR3 is also generated by other DNA sequences in the sample. DNA for the CDR3: TGTGCCTGTGACACGCCGGGGGCCCCTACCGATAAACTCATCTTT. Translated, it gives CACDTPGAPTDKLIF. This rearrangement joins TRDV2 to TRDJ1, with D maybe TRDD3 (5 bases). Trimming pared 1 base from V and 2 bases from J, leaving 13 bases between. The CDR3 spans 15 residues. The germline V gene encodes CDR1 GEAIGNYY and CDR2 EKD.

This clone is large. The identical CDR3 is also encoded by other nucleotide sequences in the sample. This chain joins TRDV2 and TRDJ1, with TRDD3 matching over 12 bases. This CDR3 has 16 residues. Germline V gene data show CDR1 as GEAIGNYY and CDR2 as EKD. V shed 0 bases and J 4 bases; nucleotides not matched to a gene: 5. The CDR3 DNA follows: TGTGCCTGTGACACCGTCTGGGGGATACGAAACGATAAACTCATCTTT. Its translation is CACDTVWGIRNDKLIF.

Comment on this clone: A far larger clone is only one base removed, so a read error is likely. At the DNA level, this CDR3 is encoded by other sequences in the same sample as well. The gene calls are TRDV2 and TRDJ1; D gene uncertain. V lost 1 base and J 1 base, leaving 18 bases between the germline ends. Looked up from germline, CDR1 is GEAIGNYY and CDR2 is EKD. CDR3 size: 17 residues. CDR3: CACDTLGGGPSTDKLIF. The DNA of the CDR3 is TGTGCCTGTGACACTCTTGGTGGAGGACCCTCCACCGATAAACTCATCTTT.